This T cell receptor beta chain appears in the sequencing data of a study of T cells after yellow fever vaccination. Germline CDR1 reads SGHTA; CDR2 reads FQGNSA. The CDR3 contains 13 residues. V dropped 5 bases and J dropped 5 bases, with 11 bases sitting between them. The TCR cDNA carried a universal primer site and UMIs from 5'RACE template switching. One entry per CDR3 protein, called by TCRdb with MiXCR from the 5' RACE reads. The sample holds 170,000 or so distinct CDR3 sequences; approximately 6.2% are singletons and the top ten take just under 3%. Many counts were recorded for this clonotype. The material sequenced was CD4+ T cells sorted from PBMCs, taken on the day of the first yellow fever vaccination. The chain has TRBV7-2 and TRBJ2-3; D not certain. This receptor was identified in a man aged 18 to 29 who received the YFV17D yellow fever vaccine. The CDR3 DNA reads as TGTGCCAGCAGCCCAGACCAGATAGATACGCAGTATTTT. This translates into CASSPDQIDTQYF. Combining the CDR3 with reference TRBV7-2 and TRBJ2-3 gives the whole variable domain GAGVSQSPSNKVTEKGKDVELRCDPISGHTALYWYRQSLGQGLEFLIYFQGNSAPDKSGLPSDRFSAERTGGSVSTLTIQRTQQEDSAVYLCASSPDQIDTQYFGPGTRLTVL.